This T cell receptor (beta chain) was recovered during a study of cytomegalovirus exposure and HLA in healthy donors. As for this clone: Its antigen is not known.

PCR used 60 Vbeta primers and 13 Jbeta primers. TCRdb's table, derived via immunoSEQ multiplex PCR, lists solely in-frame clones and lacks some. The sample has 200,000 to 250,000 clones; the top ten hold over 0.75%. Germline V gene lookup returns CDR1 KGHSH and CDR2 LQKENI. The CDR3 covers 18 residues. V dropped 4 bases and J dropped 3; count of bases not matched to a gene: 14. Study-level findings and limits: Rarity held for most TCR sequences, but there were some public TCRs that occurred in many donors. Associated with cytomegalovirus, according to the listing, were around 160 TCR beta chains.

The TCR was taken from a woman aged 30 to 39 in good health and CMV-seropositive. V gene TRBV18 combines with J gene TRBJ1-1; 10 bases map to TRBD1. The sequencing sample was made of PBMCs. The CDR3 here is CASSLFDRGRELDTEAFF. The CDR3 nucleotides read TGTGCCAGCTCACTTTTTGACAGGGGGCGCGAATTGGACACTGAAGCTTTCTTT.